These 17 T cell receptor beta chains share one sample of origin, sequenced in a study of CD8+CD57+ T cells in acquired aplastic anemia. TCR beta VDJ and CDR3 profiling used genomic DNA as template. MiXCR, run by TCRdb on the reads, gives a single entry per CDR3 protein. The table has roughly 180,000 distinct CDR3 sequences, 45% to 60% seen once. It was patients with CD8+CD57+ cell expansion by flow cytometry who were chosen for sequencing. Sequencing was performed on sorted CD4+, CD8+, or CD8+CD57+ T cells (not recorded which) from PBMCs. These TCRs come from a human donor with aplastic anemia.

The chain links TRBV28 to TRBJ2-6; possibly TRBD2 for D (6 bases). Looked up from germline, CDR1 is MDHEN and CDR2 is SYDVKM. The CDR3 contains 15 residues. V was cut by 5 bases and J by 0 bases, with 8 bases left in between. The CDR3, as DNA: TGTGCCAGCAGTACTAGCTCCTCTGGGGCCAACGTCCTGACTTTC. It encodes CASSTSSSGANVLTF.

The chain links TRBV15 to TRBJ2-3; D not certain. Between the trimmed V and J ends, which lost 0 bases and 3 bases, there was a span of 10 bases. This CDR3 comprises 15 residues. CDR1 is LNHNV, CDR2 YYDKDF, per germline (reference sequence). CDR3 loop: CATSRDPRQTDTQYF. CDR3 DNA sequence: TGTGCCACCAGCAGAGATCCGCGGCAGACAGATACGCAGTATTTT. The full variable domain, its missing parts supplied by reference TRBV15 and TRBJ2-3, is DAMVIQNPRYQVTQFGKPVTLSCSQTLNHNVMYWYQQKSSQAPKLLFHYYDKDFNNEADTPDNFQSRRPNTSFCFLDIRSPGLGDTAMYLCATSRDPRQTDTQYFGPGTRLTVL.

The gene calls are TRBV29-1 and TRBJ2-1; D is perhaps TRBD2 (6 bases). V dropped 7 bases and J dropped 8 bases, with 27 bases sitting between them. Germline loops: CDR1 SQVTM, CDR2 ANQGSEA. CDR3 length: 16 residues. The CDR3 region has the DNA TGCAGCGCCGAGGGTCTCTTCGGGGCGCGGGGCGATGAGCAGTTCTTC. It is translated as CSAEGLFGARGDEQFF.

This clonotype has just a few counts. The rearrangement joins TRBV2 to TRBJ2-1; D is possibly TRBD2 (6 bases). In germline, CDR1 is SNHLY, CDR2 FYNNEI. V dropped 2 bases and J dropped 3 bases, with 11 bases sitting between them. The CDR3 totals 15 residues. The CDR3 DNA reads TGTGCCAGCAGTGAACTAGCGATAAACTACAATGAGCAGTTCTTC. This sequence encodes CASSELAINYNEQFF.

The chain links TRBV2 to TRBJ1-6; D gene unclear. Germline V gives CDR1 SNHLY, CDR2 FYNNEI. Trimming left V 9 bases short and J 2 bases short, with 11 bases between. CDR3 length equals 14 residues. DNA of the CDR3: TGTGCCAGTGGACCGTTGCCCTATAATTCACCCCTCCACTTT. This codes for CASGPLPYNSPLHF.

The chain joins TRBV7-3 to TRBJ2-5; 7 positions agree with TRBD1. CDR1 is SGHTA and CDR2 is FQGTGA in the germline V gene. The length of the CDR3 is 14 residues. With 4 bases clipped from V and 5 bases from J, the junction kept 7 bases outside the gene matches. The CDR3 reads CASSSTGLGETQYF. CDR3 in DNA: TGTGCCAGCAGCTCGACAGGGTTGGGGGAGACCCAGTACTTC.

CDR3 loop: CSVVRTSPYNEQFF. The CDR3 DNA follows: TGCAGCGTTGTACGGACAAGCCCCTACAATGAGCAGTTCTTC. The chain uses TRBV29-1 and TRBJ2-1; the D gene is possibly TRBD1 (5 bases). CDR3 size: 14 residues. The V and J ends lost 4 bases and 2 bases respectively, with 12 bases between them. The germline CDR1 and CDR2 sequences are SQVTM and ANQGSEA.

About this clonotype itself: A much larger clone sits a single nucleotide away, making a read error possible. The chain joins TRBV4-2 to TRBJ1-4; D remains unclear. The germline V gene encodes CDR1 LGHNA and CDR2 YNFKEQ. V lost 3 bases and J 3 bases, leaving 11 bases between the germline ends. This CDR3 comprises 15 residues. The CDR3 DNA sequence: TGTGCCAGCAGCCAGGACGTCTCAGCTAATGAAAAACTGTTTTTT. It translates to CASSQDVSANEKLFF.

The chain employs TRBV12-3 or TRBV12-4 and TRBJ2-1; 8 bases fit TRBD2. The trim removed 4 bases at V and 6 bases at J, leaving 17 bases unmatched. The CDR3 spans 18 residues. Here the CDR3 DNA reads TGTGCCAGCAGTTCACTTAGCGGGACCCCACGGTCGGGCAATGAGCAGTTCTTC. This encodes CASSSLSGTPRSGNEQFF.

This clonotype was recorded at least ten times. This sequence joins TRBV7-9 and TRBJ1-5; D is uncertain. The CDR3 is made up of 15 amino acids. V lost 1 base to trimming and J lost 2 bases, with 9 bases between them. Germline V gene data show CDR1 as SEHNR and CDR2 as FQNEAQ (reference sequence). The CDR3 DNA follows: TGTGCCAGCAGCTTAGGGGGTACGGGCAATCAGCCCCAGCATTTT. Residues: CASSLGGTGNQPQHF.

The chain combines TRBV29-1 with TRBJ1-2, with D perhaps TRBD1 (5 bases). CDR1 and CDR2 (germline): SQVTM, ANQGSEA. The CDR3 is made up of 15 amino acids. Trimming left V 7 bases short and J 3 bases short, with 21 bases between. The CDR3 DNA follows: TGCAGCGGATGGGGGGGATCCGGCGGGGACTATGGCTACACCTTC. Translated, it gives CSGWGGSGGDYGYTF.

The V call is TRBV7-3, the J call TRBJ1-2, with 9 bases lining up with TRBD1. There are 15 residues in the CDR3. V was pared by 5 bases and J by 2 bases, with 6 bases of the junction left unmatched. Germline CDR1 and CDR2: SGHTA and FQGTGA. The CDR3 DNA reads TGTGCCAGCAGCCAACAGGGGGCGACCAACTATGGCTACACCTTC. It translates to CASSQQGATNYGYTF.

The chain has TRBV9 and TRBJ1-1; 7 positions match TRBD1. Germline CDR1 SGDLS, CDR2 YYNGEE. The CDR3 has 17 residues. Trimming removed 0 bases from V and 1 base from J; junction bases left unmatched: 9. The CDR3 region is CASSVGGGGWSNTEAFF. The CDR3, as DNA: TGTGCCAGCAGCGTAGGGGGAGGGGGCTGGTCGAACACTGAAGCTTTCTTT.

The chain employs TRBV29-1 and TRBJ2-5; 9 bases are a match to TRBD2. The CDR3 totals 14 residues. Germline lookup yields CDR1 SQVTM and CDR2 ANQGSEA. Germline trimming cut 7 bases from V and 4 bases from J; bases unmatched to any gene: 10. The CDR3 is CSARLAEAGETQYF. The CDR3 coding sequence is TGCAGCGCCAGACTAGCGGAGGCCGGAGAGACCCAGTACTTC.

This chain joins TRBV20-1 and TRBJ2-3; D is uncertain. Germline-derived CDR1 and CDR2 are DFQATT and SNEGSKA (reference sequence). Between the trimmed V and J ends, which lost 6 bases and 5 bases, there was a span of 12 bases. This CDR3 contains 12 residues. CDR3 bases: TGCAGTGCACAAACAGTGGGAGATACGCAGTATTTT. It codes for CSAQTVGDTQYF.

This sequence joins TRBV20-1 and TRBJ2-7, with 8 nucleotides matching TRBD2. The CDR3 covers 14 residues. V shed 7 bases, J shed 4 bases, and the junction held 12 bases outside the gene matches. Germline V CDR1 and CDR2: DFQATT, SNEGSKA (reference sequence). CDR3 nucleotide sequence: TGCAGTGTGGGTCTAAGCGGGAGTGTTTACGAGCAGTACTTC. It is translated as CSVGLSGSVYEQYF.

The V and J genes are TRBV11-2 and TRBJ2-5, with 13 bases identical to TRBD2. This CDR3 is 16 amino acids long. Germline V gene sequence: CDR1 SGHAT, CDR2 FQNNGV. The junction had 6 bases not matched to a gene; V was cut back by 4 bases and J by 4 bases. The DNA of the CDR3 is TGTGCCAGCAGCTGGTGGGGACTAGCGGGGAGAGAGACCCAGTACTTC. It specifies CASSWWGLAGRETQYF. The whole variable domain, filled in from reference TRBV11-2 and TRBJ2-5, reads EAGVAQSPRYKIIEKRQSVAFWCNPISGHATLYWYQQILGQGPKLLIQFQNNGVVDDSQLPKDRFSAERLKGVDSTLKIQPAKLEDSAVYLCASSWWGLAGRETQYFGPGTRLLVL.